A selection of T cell receptor beta chains follows, all from one sample in a study of T cells in Graves' hyperthyroidism and ophthalmopathy. TCRdb re-called the multiplex PCR reads with MiXCR, one entry per CDR3 protein. The sample shows about 180,000 distinct CDR3 sequences, more than 15% of them seen only once. Sequencing was performed on blood. All receptors come from a woman aged 45 to 65 with Graves' hyperthyroidism. The CDR3 runs from the conserved cysteine through the conserved F or W. Each record gives: J gene, V gene, CDR3 length, clone size, D gene, CDR3 DNA, CDR3 protein. A D gene is named only where the DNA matches it firmly. Expanded clones get a size class; other rows say once, few or many, or leave the size out.

TRBJ2-1 TRBV2 18 many TRBD2 TGTGCCACCAACCCTACTTCGGGACTAGCGTTCTCCTACAATGAGCAGTTCTTC CATNPTSGLAFSYNEQFF
TRBJ1-1 TRBV28 14 - TRBD1 TGTGCCAGCAGTGAGAACAGGGGGATTACTGAAGCTTTCTTT CASSENRGITEAFF
TRBJ2-7 TRBV19 13 few - TGTGCCAGTAGTGCATGGACGTCGGACGAGCAGTACTTC CASSAWTSDEQYF
TRBJ2-1 TRBV5-5 12 few - TGTGCCAGCAGCTTCGTATACAATGAGCAGTTCTTC CASSFVYNEQFF
TRBJ1-2 TRBV2 13 many - TGTGCCAGCAGTGAATTGATTTCGGATGGCTACACCTTC CASSELISDGYTF
TRBJ2-5 TRBV19 14 many TRBD1 TGTGCCAGTAGTATTACTGGGACAGAAGAGACCCAGTACTTC CASSITGTEETQYF
TRBJ2-1 TRBV19 12 - - TGTGCCAGTAGTCACCAACCCGATGAGCAGTTCTTC CASSHQPDEQFF
TRBJ1-1 TRBV11-2 16 - - - CASSFGGGAGRTEASF
TRBJ2-3 TRBV5-1 14 - TRBD1 TGCGCCAGCAGCCCTTTGACAGGGATAGATACGCAGTATTTT CASSPLTGIDTQYF
TRBJ2-7 TRBV28 16 many TRBD2 TGTGCCAGCAGCCTTACGGGGGGGGCCACACTTTACGAGCAGTACTTC CASSLTGGATLYEQYF
TRBJ2-5 TRBV28 16 - TRBD2 TGTGCCAGCAGTTTCTTTTTAGCGGGACCACAAGAGACCCAGTACTTC CASSFFLAGPQETQYF
TRBJ1-4 TRBV7-3 16 many - TGTGCCAGCAGCTTTAAGGGACCTACAACTAATGAAAAACTGTTTTTT CASSFKGPTTNEKLFF
TRBJ1-3 TRBV5-1 17 many TRBD1 TGCGCCAGCAGCTCCCTGACAGGGGGGTCCTCTGGAAACACCATATATTTT CASSSLTGGSSGNTIYF
TRBJ2-1 TRBV5-4 12 few - TGTGCCAGCACAGGCCTCGACAATGAGCAGTTCTTC CASTGLDNEQFF
TRBJ2-1 TRBV28 13 many - TGTGCCAGCAGTATCCTAAGGACAGATGAGCAGTTCTTC CASSILRTDEQFF
TRBJ2-2 TRBV3-1 15 many TRBD2 TGTGCCAGCGGACTAGCCCCAGTGGCGGGCGGGGAGCTGTTTTTT CASGLAPVAGGELFF
TRBJ1-4 TRBV5-6 16 few TRBD1 TGTGCCAGCAGCTTCCTGACAGGGACACGAAATGAAAAACTGTTTTTT CASSFLTGTRNEKLFF
TRBJ1-6 TRBV3-1 14 - - TGTGCCAGCAGCCAAACGGGGTATAATTCACCCCTCCACTTT CASSQTGYNSPLHF
TRBJ2-3 TRBV28 17 - - TGTGCCAGCAGTTCATCTGTACAGGGTGCTTCTTTCTATACGCAGTATTTT CASSSSVQGASFYTQYF
TRBJ2-5 TRBV11-3 15 many - TGTGCCAGCAGCCCAGGGAGTACAGTCCAAGAGACCCAGTACTTC CASSPGSTVQETQYF
TRBJ2-2 TRBV7-9 13 many - TGTGCCAGCAGCTTAGGTCCCACCGGGGATCTGTTTTTT CASSLGPTGDLFF
TRBJ2-2 TRBV15 19 - TRBD2 TGTGCCACCAGCAGAGAAGTACCTAGCGGGGGCGCGAACACCGGGGAGCTGTTTTTT CATSREVPSGGANTGELFF
TRBJ2-5 TRBV4-1 14 many TRBD2 TGCGCCAGCAGCGTTAGCGGGGACTCGGGGACCCAGTACTTC CASSVSGDSGTQYF
TRBJ1-2 TRBV15 19 many - TGTGCCACCAGCAGAGATCCGGCTCCGGGGAAGGGATCAGGCTATGGCTACACCTTC CATSRDPAPGKGSGYGYTF
TRBJ1-1 TRBV28 15 many TRBD1 TGTGCCAGCAGGGGTACGGACAGGGGGCGAGCTGAAGCTTTCTTT CASRGTDRGRAEAFF
TRBJ1-2 TRBV2 14 many - TGTGCCAGCAGTGAAGCTCCTCAGGGAAGTGGCTACACCTTC CASSEAPQGSGYTF
TRBJ2-5 TRBV20-1 10 many TRBD2 TGCAGTGCCGGGGGGAAGACCCAGTACTTC CSAGGKTQYF
TRBJ2-2 TRBV7-2 18 - TRBD2 TGTGCCAGCAGCCCACCGGGACTAGCGGGGGGGATAGCCGGGGAGCTGTTTTTT CASSPPGLAGGIAGELFF
TRBJ1-6 TRBV19 16 - TRBD1 TGTGCCAGTAGTATAGATCCGGGACAGGGATCGACACCCCTCCACTTT CASSIDPGQGSTPLHF
TRBJ1-2 TRBV6-5 17 few - TGTGCCAGCAGTTATCGGGGGGGGGGGCGGGAAACCTATGGCTACACCTTC CASSYRGGGRETYGYTF
TRBJ2-7 TRBV4-2 16 many - TGTGCCAGCAGCCAAGATACAACTTGGAGCTCCTACGAGCAGTACTTC CASSQDTTWSSYEQYF
TRBJ2-7 TRBV7-9 15 many - TGTGCCAGCAGGTCGGACTCGAGGTACTCCTACGAGCAGTACTTC CASRSDSRYSYEQYF
TRBJ1-1 TRBV12-3/TRBV12-4 11 - - TGTGCCAGCAGACGCCGGACTGAAGCTTTCTTT CASRRRTEAFF
TRBJ2-7 TRBV14 16 many TRBD1 TGTGCCAGCAGCCGCCTTGGGGCAGGGGGCGCCTACGAGCAGTACTTC CASSRLGAGGAYEQYF
TRBJ2-2 TRBV6-5 16 many TRBD2 TGTGCCAGCAGTTACTCGAGCGGGGAACGGACCGGGGAGCTGTTTTTT CASSYSSGERTGELFF
TRBJ2-7 TRBV5-6 15 many - TGTGCCAGCAGCGCGTTCGGACATCTCTCCTACGAGCAGTACTTC CASSAFGHLSYEQYF
TRBJ2-1 TRBV5-1 16 many TRBD1 TGCGCCAGCAGCTCCCAAACAGGGGGAGCCTACAATGAGCAGTTCTTC CASSSQTGGAYNEQFF
TRBJ2-6 TRBV5-1 18 - TRBD2 TGCGCCAGCAGCTTGGAGGGAGGGAGGACATCCGGGGCCAACGTCCTGACTTTC CASSLEGGRTSGANVLTF
TRBJ2-7 TRBV7-8 13 many - TGTGCCAGCAGCCACGACATTACCTACGAGCAGTACTTC CASSHDITYEQYF
TRBJ2-7 TRBV6-2/TRBV6-3 15 many - TGTGCCAGCAGGCCCCGGGGTGATTCATACAACGAGCAGTACTTC CASRPRGDSYNEQYF
TRBJ2-1 TRBV27 11 many - TGTGCCAGCAGTCTCTTCGGAGAGCAGTTCTTC CASSLFGEQFF
TRBJ1-1 TRBV27 17 once TRBD1 TGTGCCAGCAGTATTTGGACAGGGGGAGGTCTAAACACTGAAGCTTTCTTT CASSIWTGGGLNTEAFF
TRBJ1-6 TRBV10-2 13 many - TGCGCCAGCAGGGGGGACGGCTATTCACCCCTCCACTTT CASRGDGYSPLHF
TRBJ1-5 TRBV20-1 12 many TRBD1 TGCAGTGCAATTCAGGGGGGACAGCCCCAGCATTTT CSAIQGGQPQHF
TRBJ2-1 TRBV29-1 13 many - TGCAGCGTTGTGGGTTGGCAGTCGAATGAGCAGTTCTTC CSVVGWQSNEQFF
TRBJ2-1 TRBV3-1 15 many TRBD2 TGTGCCAGCAGCCGGAGGGCGGGGGAGTACAATGAGCAGTTCTTC CASSRRAGEYNEQFF
TRBJ2-7 TRBV5-6 15 - - TGTGCCAGCAGCCTGGCCGGGGATTCGAGACACGAGCAGTACTTC CASSLAGDSRHEQYF
TRBJ1-6 TRBV20-1 11 - TRBD1 TGCAGTGCCGTCAGGGGGTCACCCCTCCACTTT CSAVRGSPLHF